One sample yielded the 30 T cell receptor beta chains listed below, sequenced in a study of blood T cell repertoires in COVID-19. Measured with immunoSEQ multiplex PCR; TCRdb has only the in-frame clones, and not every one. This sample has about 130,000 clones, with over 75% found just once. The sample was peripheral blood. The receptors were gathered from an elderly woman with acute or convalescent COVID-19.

CDR3 DNA: TGCGCCAGCAGCTTGAATCTGGCCGCAACTAATGAAAAACTGTTTTTT. It yields the protein CASSLNLAATNEKLFF. J is TRBJ1-4 and V is TRBV5-1; D is unresolved. CDR1 is SGHRS and CDR2 is YFSETQ in the germline V gene. The CDR3 runs 16 residues. Trimming cost V 1 base and J 0 bases, with 10 bases left between them.

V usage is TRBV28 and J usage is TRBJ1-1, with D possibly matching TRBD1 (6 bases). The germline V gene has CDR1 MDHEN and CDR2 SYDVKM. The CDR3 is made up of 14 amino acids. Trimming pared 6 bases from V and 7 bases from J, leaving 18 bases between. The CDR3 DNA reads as TGTGCCAGCAGGTGGGGAGGGGGAACTAGTGAAGCTTTCTTT. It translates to CASRWGGGTSEAFF.

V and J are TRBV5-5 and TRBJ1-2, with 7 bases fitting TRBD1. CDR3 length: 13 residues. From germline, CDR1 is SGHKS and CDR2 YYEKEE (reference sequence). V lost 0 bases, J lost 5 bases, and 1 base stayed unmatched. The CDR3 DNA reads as TGTGCCAGCAGCTTGGAGGGGGCTTATGGCTACACCTTC. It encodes CASSLEGAYGYTF. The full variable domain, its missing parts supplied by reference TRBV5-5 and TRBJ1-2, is DAGVTQSPTHLIKTRGQQVTLRCSPISGHKSVSWYQQVLGQGPQFIFQYYEKEERGRGNFPDRFSARQFPNYSSELNVNALLLGDSALYLCASSLEGAYGYTFGSGTRLTVV.

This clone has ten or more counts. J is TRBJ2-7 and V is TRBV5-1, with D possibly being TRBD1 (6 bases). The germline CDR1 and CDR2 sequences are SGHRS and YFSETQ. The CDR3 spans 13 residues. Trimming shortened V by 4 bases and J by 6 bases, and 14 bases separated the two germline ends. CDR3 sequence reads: CASSPGWGPEQYF. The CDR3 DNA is TGCGCCAGCAGCCCGGGATGGGGGCCCGAGCAGTACTTC.

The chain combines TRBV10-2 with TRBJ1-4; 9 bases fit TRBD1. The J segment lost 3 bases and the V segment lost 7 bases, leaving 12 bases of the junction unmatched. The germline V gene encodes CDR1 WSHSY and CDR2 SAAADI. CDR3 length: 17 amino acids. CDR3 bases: TGCGCCAGCAAACTCGGGAACAGGGGGCCTTCTAATGAAAAACTGTTTTTT. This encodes CASKLGNRGPSNEKLFF.

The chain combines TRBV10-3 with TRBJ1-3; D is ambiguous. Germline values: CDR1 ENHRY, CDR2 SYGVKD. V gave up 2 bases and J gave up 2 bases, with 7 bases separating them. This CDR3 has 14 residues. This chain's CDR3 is CAISEAAAGNTIYF. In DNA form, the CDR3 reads TGTGCCATCAGTGAGGCGGCAGCTGGAAACACCATATATTTT.

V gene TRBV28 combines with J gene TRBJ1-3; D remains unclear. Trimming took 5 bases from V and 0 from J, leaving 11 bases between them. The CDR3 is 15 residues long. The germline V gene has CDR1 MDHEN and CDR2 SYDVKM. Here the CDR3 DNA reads TGTGCCAGCAGTAGAACTGCCTCCTCTGGAAACACCATATATTTT. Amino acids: CASSRTASSGNTIYF.

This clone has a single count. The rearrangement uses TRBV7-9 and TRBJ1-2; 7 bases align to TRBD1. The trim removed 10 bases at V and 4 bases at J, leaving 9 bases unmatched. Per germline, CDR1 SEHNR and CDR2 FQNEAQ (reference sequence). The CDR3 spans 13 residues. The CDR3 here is CATRRQGSYGYTF. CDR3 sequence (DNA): TGTGCCACCCGACGACAGGGCTCCTATGGCTACACCTTC.

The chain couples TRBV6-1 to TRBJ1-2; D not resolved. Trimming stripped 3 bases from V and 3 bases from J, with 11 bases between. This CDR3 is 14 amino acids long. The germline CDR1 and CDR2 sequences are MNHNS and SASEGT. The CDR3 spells CASSESARDYGYTF. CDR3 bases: TGTGCCAGCAGTGAGAGCGCCCGGGACTATGGCTACACCTTC.

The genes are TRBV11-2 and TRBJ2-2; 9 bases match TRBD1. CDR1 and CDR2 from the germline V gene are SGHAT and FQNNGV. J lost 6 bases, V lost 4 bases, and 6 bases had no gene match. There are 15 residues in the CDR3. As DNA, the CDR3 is TGTGCCAGCAGCTCATACAGGGGGCGGGCCGGGGAGCTGTTTTTT. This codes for CASSSYRGRAGELFF. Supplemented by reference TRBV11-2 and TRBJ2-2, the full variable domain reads EAGVAQSPRYKIIEKRQSVAFWCNPISGHATLYWYQQILGQGPKLLIQFQNNGVVDDSQLPKDRFSAERLKGVDSTLKIQPAKLEDSAVYLCASSSYRGRAGELFFGEGSRLTVL.

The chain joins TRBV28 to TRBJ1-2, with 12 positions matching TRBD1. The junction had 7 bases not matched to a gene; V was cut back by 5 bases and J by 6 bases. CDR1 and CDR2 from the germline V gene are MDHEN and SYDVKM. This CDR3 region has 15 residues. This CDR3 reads CASSTPGTGGHGYTF. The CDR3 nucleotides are TGTGCCAGCAGTACCCCCGGGACAGGGGGCCATGGCTACACCTTC.

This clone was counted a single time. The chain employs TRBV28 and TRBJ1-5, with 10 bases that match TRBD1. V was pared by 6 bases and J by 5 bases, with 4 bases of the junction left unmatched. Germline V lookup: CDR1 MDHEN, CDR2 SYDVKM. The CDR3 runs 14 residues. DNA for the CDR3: TGTGCCAGCAGCGCAGGACAGGGGGATCAGCCCCAGCATTTT. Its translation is CASSAGQGDQPQHF.

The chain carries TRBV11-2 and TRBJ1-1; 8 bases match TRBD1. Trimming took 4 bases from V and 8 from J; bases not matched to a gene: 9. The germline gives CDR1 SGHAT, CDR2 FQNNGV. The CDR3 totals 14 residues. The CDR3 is CASSYYRGDVEAFF. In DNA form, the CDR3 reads TGTGCCAGCAGCTACTACAGGGGGGACGTCGAAGCTTTCTTT.

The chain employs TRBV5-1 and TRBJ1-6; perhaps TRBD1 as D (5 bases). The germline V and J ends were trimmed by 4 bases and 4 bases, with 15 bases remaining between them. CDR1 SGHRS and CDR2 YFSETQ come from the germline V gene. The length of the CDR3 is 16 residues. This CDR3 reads CASSPDITIYNSPLHF. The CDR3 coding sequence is TGCGCCAGCAGCCCGGACATCACTATATATAATTCACCCCTCCACTTT.

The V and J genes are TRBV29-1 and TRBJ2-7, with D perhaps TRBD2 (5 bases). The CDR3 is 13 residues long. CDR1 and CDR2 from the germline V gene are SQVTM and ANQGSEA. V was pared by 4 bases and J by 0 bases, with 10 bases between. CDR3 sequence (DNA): TGCAGCGTTGGGCGGGCTCTCTCCTACGAGCAGTACTTC. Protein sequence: CSVGRALSYEQYF.

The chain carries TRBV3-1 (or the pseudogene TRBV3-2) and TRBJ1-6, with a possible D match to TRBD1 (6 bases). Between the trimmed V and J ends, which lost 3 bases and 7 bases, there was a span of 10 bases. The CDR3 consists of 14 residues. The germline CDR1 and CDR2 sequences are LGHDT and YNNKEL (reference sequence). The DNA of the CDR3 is TGTGCCAGCAGCCAGGGAGGGGGGAATTCACCCCTCCACTTT. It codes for CASSQGGGNSPLHF.

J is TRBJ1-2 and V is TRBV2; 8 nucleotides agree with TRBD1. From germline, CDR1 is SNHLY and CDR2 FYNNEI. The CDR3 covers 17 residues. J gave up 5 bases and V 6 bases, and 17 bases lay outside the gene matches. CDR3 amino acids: CASRSDSTGDSRYGYTF. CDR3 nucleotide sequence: TGTGCCAGCAGGTCCGATTCGACAGGGGACTCTAGATATGGCTACACCTTC.

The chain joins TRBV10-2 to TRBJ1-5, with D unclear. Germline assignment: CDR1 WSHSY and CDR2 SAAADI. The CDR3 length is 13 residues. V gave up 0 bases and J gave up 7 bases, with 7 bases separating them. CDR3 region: CASSESFLQPQHF. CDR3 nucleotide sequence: TGCGCCAGCAGTGAGTCGTTTCTCCAGCCCCAGCATTTT.

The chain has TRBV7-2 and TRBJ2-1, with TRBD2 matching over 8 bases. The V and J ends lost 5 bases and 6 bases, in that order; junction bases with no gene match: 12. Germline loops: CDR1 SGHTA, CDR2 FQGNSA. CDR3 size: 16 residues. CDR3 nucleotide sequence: TGTGCCAGCAGCCAAAGGACTAGCATCAGCTTCAATGAGCAGTTCTTC. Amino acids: CASSQRTSISFNEQFF.

CDR3 residues: CASSLMAGPSNEQFF. DNA of the CDR3: TGTGCCAGCAGCTTAATGGCAGGGCCATCCAATGAGCAGTTCTTC. This rearrangement joins TRBV7-6 to TRBJ2-1, with D perhaps matching TRBD1 (5 bases). The V gene lost 2 bases and the J gene lost 6 bases, with 14 bases spanning the gap. Germline CDR1 and CDR2: SGHVS and FNYEAQ. This CDR3 is 15 amino acids long.

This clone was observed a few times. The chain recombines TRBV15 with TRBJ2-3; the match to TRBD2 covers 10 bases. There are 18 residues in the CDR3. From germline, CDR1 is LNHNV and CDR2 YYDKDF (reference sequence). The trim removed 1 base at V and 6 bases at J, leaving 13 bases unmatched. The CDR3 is CATSRGRLAGSQGDTQYF. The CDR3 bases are TGTGCCACCAGCAGAGGTCGACTAGCGGGCTCCCAAGGGGATACGCAGTATTTT.

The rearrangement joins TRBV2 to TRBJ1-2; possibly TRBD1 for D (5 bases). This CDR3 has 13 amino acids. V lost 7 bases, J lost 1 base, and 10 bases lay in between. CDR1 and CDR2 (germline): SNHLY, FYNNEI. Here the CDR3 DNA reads TGTGCCAGCACCGAAAGGGGTAACTATGGCTACACCTTC. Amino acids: CASTERGNYGYTF.

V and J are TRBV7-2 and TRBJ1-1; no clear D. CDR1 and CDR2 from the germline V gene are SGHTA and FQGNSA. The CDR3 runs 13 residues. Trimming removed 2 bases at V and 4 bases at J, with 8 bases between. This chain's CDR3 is CASSLNPGTEAFF. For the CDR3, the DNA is TGTGCCAGCAGCTTAAATCCCGGCACTGAAGCTTTCTTT.

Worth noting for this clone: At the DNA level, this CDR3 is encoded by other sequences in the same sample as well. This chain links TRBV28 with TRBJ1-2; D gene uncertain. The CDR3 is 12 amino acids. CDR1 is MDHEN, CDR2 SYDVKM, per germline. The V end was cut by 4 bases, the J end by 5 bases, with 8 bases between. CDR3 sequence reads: CASSSSGYGYTF. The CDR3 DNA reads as TGTGCCAGCAGTTCCTCAGGATATGGCTACACCTTC.

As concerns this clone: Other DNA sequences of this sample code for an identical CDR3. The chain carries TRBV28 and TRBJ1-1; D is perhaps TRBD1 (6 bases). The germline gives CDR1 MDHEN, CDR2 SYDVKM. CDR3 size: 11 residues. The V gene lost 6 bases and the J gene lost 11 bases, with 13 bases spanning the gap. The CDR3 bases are TGTGCCAGCAGCCGACGGACAGAGGCTTTCTTT. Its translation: CASSRRTEAFF.

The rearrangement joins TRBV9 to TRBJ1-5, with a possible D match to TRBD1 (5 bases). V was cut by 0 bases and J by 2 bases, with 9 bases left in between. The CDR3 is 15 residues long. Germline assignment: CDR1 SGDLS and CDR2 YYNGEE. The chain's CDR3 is CASSVDGRGNQPQHF. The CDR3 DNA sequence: TGTGCCAGCAGCGTAGACGGCAGGGGCAATCAGCCCCAGCATTTT.

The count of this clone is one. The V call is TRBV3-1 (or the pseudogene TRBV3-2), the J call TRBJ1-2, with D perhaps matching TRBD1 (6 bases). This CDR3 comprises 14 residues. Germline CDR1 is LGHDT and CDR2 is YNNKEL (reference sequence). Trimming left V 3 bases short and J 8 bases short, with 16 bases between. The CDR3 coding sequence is TGTGCCAGCAGCCAGGACAGAATTTTCTCAGGCTACACCTTC. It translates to CASSQDRIFSGYTF.

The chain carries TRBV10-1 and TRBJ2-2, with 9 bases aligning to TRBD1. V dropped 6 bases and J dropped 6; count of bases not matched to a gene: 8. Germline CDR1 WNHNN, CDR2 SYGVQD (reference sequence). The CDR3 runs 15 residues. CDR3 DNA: TGCGCCAGCAGCCAGGGACAGGGTGTTGCCGGGGAGCTGTTTTTT. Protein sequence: CASSQGQGVAGELFF.

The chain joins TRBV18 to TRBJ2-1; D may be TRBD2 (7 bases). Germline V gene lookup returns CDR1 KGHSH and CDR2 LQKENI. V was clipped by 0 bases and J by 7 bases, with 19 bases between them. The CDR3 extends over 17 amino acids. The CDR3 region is CASSPPGGGPVHNEQFF. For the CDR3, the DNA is TGTGCCAGCTCACCACCTGGGGGGGGGCCTGTGCATAATGAGCAGTTCTTC. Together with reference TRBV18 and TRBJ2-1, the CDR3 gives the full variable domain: NAGVMQNPRHLVRRRGQEARLRCSPMKGHSHVYWYRQLPEEGLKFMVYLQKENIIDESGMPKERFSAEFPKEGPSILRIQQVVRGDSAAYFCASSPPGGGPVHNEQFFGPGTRLTVL.

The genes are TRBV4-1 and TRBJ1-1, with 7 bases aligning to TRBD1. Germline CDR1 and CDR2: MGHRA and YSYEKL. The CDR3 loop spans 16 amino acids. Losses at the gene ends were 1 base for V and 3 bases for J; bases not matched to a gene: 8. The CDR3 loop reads CASSQGSRGWDTEAFF. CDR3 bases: TGCGCCAGCAGCCAAGGTAGCAGGGGGTGGGACACTGAAGCTTTCTTT.